This T cell receptor (beta chain) was captured by sequencing in a study of T cell responses to AZD1222 COVID-19 vaccine. Study-wide findings and caveats: Spike-specific TCR breadth and depth both grew after two AZD1222 doses. Females outnumbered males among donors, who were mostly white British; clonal diversity was possibly underestimated. Seropositive at baseline were only a handful of AZD1222 recipients.

This table comes from immunoSEQ multiplex PCR, and its TCRdb copy is limited to in-frame clones, with some not included. The table shows roughly 120,000 clones, with approximately 89% occurring only once. Concerning this clone: Its specificity is not known.

Germline lookup yields CDR1 KGHSH and CDR2 LQKENI. With 4 bases clipped from V and 5 bases from J, the junction kept 6 bases outside the gene matches. This CDR3 region has 15 residues. The sequencing here drew on peripheral blood, taken on day 0 of AZD1222 vaccination. The V gene is TRBV18, the J gene TRBJ2-3; 10 bases fit TRBD1. The TCR comes from an adult in good health. DNA of the CDR3: TGTGCCAGCTCACAACGGACAGGGGGTGAAGATACGCAGTATTTT. It yields the protein CASSQRTGGEDTQYF.